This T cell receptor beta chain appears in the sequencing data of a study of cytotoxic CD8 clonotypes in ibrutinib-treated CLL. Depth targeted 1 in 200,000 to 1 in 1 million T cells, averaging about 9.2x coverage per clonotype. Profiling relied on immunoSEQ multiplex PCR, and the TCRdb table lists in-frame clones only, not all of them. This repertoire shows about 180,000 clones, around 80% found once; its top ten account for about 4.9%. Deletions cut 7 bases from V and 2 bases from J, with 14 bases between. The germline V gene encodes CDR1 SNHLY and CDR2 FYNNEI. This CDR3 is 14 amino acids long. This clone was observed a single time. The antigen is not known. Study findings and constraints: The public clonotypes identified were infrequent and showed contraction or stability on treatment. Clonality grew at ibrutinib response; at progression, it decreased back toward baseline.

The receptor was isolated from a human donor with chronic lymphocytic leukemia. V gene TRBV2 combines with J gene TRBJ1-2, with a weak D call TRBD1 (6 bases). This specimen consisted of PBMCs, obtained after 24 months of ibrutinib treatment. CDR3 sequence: CASNGQGLNYGYTF. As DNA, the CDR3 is TGTGCCAGCAACGGCCAGGGGCTGAACTATGGCTACACCTTC.